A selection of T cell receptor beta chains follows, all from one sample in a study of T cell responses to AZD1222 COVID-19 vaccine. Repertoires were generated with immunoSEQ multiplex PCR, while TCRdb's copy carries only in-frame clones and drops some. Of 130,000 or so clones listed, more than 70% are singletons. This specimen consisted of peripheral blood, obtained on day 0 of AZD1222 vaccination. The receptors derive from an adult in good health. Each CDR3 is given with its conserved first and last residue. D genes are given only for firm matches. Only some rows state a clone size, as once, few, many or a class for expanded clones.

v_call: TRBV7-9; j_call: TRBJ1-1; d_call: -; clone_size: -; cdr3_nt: TGTGCCAGCAGTTCGACCCCGGGACTCGGGAACACTGAAGCTTTCTTT; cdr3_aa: CASSSTPGLGNTEAFF
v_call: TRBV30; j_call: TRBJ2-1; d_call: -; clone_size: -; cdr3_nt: TGTGCCTGGAGTGTAAACTACAATGAGCAGTTCTTC; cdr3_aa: CAWSVNYNEQFF
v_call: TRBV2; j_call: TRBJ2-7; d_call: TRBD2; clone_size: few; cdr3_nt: TGTGCCAGCAGTGAAGTAAGACTAGCGGTCTACGAGCAGTACTTC; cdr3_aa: CASSEVRLAVYEQYF
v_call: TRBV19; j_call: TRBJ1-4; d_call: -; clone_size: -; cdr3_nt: TGTGCCAGTAGATCGCCACCCGCACATGAAAAACTGTTTTTT; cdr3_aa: CASRSPPAHEKLFF
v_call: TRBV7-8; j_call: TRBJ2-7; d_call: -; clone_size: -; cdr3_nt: TGTGCCAGCAGCTTAGGATTTGGGCAGATAACAATCTCCTACGAGCAGTACTTC; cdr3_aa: CASSLGFGQITISYEQYF
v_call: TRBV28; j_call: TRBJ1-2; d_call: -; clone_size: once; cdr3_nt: TGTGCCAGCAGTTTCGGCATACAGGCCTATGGCTACACCTTC; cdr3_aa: CASSFGIQAYGYTF
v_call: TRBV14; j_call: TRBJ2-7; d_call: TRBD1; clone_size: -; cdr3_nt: TGTGCCAGCAGTCAGAACAGGGGTTACGAGCAGTACTTC; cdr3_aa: CASSQNRGYEQYF
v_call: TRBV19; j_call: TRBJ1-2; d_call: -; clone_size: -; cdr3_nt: TGTGCCAGTAGTATGACATGGAATAACTATGGCTACACCTTC; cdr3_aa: CASSMTWNNYGYTF
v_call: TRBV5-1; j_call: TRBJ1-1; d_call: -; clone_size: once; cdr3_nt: TGCGCCAGCAGCTTGGGACGTGGGGACACTGAAGCTTTCTTT; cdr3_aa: CASSLGRGDTEAFF
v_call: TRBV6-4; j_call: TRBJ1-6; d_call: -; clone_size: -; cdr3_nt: TGTGCCAGCAGTAGGGGTTCGGATAATTCACCCCTCCACTTT; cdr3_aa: CASSRGSDNSPLHF
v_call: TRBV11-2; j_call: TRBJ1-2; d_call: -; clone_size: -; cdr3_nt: TGTGCCAGCAGCTTAGGGCCCCTCGGACCGCAAGCTAACTATGGCTACACCTTC; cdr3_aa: CASSLGPLGPQANYGYTF
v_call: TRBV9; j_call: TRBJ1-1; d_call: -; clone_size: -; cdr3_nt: TGTGCCAGCAGCCCCGAAGGCAAGAACACTGAAGCTTTCTTT; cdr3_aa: CASSPEGKNTEAFF
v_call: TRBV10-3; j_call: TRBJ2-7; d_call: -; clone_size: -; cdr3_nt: TGTGCCATCAGTGAAGGAAGAGGGGCGGGCCACGAGCAGTACTTC; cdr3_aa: CAISEGRGAGHEQYF
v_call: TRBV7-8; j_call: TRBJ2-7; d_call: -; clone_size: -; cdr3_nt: TGTGCCAGCAGCTTAGATTTTGGGACCCCCGGGTCCTCCTACGAGCAGTACTTC; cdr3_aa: CASSLDFGTPGSSYEQYF
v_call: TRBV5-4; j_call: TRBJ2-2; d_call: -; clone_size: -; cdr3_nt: TGTGCCAGCAGCACCACAGGGTTAACTCCCCCCGGGGAGCTGTTTTTT; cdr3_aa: CASSTTGLTPPGELFF
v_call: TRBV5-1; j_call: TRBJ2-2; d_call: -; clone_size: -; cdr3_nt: TGCGCCAGCAGCTTAAGCGAGACCGGGGAGCTGTTTTTT; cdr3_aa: CASSLSETGELFF
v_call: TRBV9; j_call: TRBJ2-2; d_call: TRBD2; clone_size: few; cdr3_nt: TGTGCCAGCAGCGTATATTCTAGCGGTCACACCGGGGAGCTGTTTTTT; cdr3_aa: CASSVYSSGHTGELFF
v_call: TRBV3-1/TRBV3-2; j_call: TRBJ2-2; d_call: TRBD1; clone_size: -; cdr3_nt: TGTGCCAGCAGCTCACCACCGGGACAGGGTCCGACCGGGGAGCTGTTTTTT; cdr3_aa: CASSSPPGQGPTGELFF
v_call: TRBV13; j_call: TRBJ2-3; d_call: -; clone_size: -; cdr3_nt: TGTGCCAGCAGCACTAGGAAGGATGGCACAGATACGCAGTATTTT; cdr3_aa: CASSTRKDGTDTQYF
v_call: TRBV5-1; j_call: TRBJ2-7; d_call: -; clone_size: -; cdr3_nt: TGCGCCAGCAGCTCCCGGGGCGAGGGCGAGCAGTACTTC; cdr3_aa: CASSSRGEGEQYF
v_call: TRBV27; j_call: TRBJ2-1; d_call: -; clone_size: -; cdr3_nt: TGTGCCAGCAGTTGGATGGCCTTCAATGAGCAGTTCTTC; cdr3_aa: CASSWMAFNEQFF
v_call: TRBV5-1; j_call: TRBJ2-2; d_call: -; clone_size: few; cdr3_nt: TGCGCCAGCAGCTCCCCTAGGGTGGGGGAGAACACCGGGGAGCTGTTTTTT; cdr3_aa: CASSSPRVGENTGELFF